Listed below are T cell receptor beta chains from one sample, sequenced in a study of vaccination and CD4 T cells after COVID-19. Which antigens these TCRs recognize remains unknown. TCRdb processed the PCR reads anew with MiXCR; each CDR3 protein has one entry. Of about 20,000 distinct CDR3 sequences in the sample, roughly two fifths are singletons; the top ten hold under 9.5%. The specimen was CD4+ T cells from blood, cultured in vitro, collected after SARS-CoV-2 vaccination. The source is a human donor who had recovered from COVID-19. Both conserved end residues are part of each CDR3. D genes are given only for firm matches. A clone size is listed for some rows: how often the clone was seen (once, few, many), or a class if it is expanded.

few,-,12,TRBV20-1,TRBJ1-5,TGCAGTGCTAGTTCCCAGGGGCAGCCCCAGCATTTT,CSASSQGQPQHF
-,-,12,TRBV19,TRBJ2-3,TGTGCCAGCCGCGGGATGACAGATACGCAGTATTTT,CASRGMTDTQYF
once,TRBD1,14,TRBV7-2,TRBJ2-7,TGTGCCAGCAGCGCGAGAAAGGGACAGTTAATTAAGTACTTC,CASSARKGQLIKYF
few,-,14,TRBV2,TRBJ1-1,TGTGCCAGCAGGGGGGACAAGTTCAACACTGAAGCTTTCTTT,CASRGDKFNTEAFF
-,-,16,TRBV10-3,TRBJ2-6,TGTGCCATCAGTGACGGGATAAGCTCTGGGGCCAACGTCCTGACTTTC,CAISDGISSGANVLTF
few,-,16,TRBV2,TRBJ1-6,TGTGCCAGCAGTGAAGAATCAACAGCTTCTAATTCACCCCTCCACTTT,CASSEESTASNSPLHF
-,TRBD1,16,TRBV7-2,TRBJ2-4,TGTGCCAGCAGCTGGGCTGGGACAGGGGCCAAAAACATTCAGTACTTC,CASSWAGTGAKNIQYF
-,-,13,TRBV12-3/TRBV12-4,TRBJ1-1,TGTGCCAGCAGTTTATGGGAGGGGGATGAAGCTTTCTTT,CASSLWEGDEAFF
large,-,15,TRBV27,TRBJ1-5,TGTGCCAGCAGTTTCAGCGCGGCAAGCAATCAGCCCCAGCATTTT,CASSFSAASNQPQHF
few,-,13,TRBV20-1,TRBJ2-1,TGCAGTATACCCCGCGGCTCCTACAATGAGCAGTTCTTC,CSIPRGSYNEQFF
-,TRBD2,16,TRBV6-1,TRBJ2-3,TGTGCCAGCAGTAAGAGGACTAGTGAGTTTACAGATACGCAGTATTTT,CASSKRTSEFTDTQYF
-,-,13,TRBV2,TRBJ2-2,TGTGCCAGCAAGGGGTTGTCGGACGGGGAGCTGTTTTTT,CASKGLSDGELFF
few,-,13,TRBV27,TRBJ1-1,TGTGCCAGCAGTTTCCGGGAAGGCACTGAAGCTTTCTTT,CASSFREGTEAFF
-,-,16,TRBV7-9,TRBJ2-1,TGTGCCAGCAGCCCACCCGACAGAGGCGCCTACAATGAGCAGTTCTTC,CASSPPDRGAYNEQFF
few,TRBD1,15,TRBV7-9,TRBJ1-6,TGTGCCAGCAGCAATAAGGGACAGGGTAATTCACCCCTCCACTTT,CASSNKGQGNSPLHF
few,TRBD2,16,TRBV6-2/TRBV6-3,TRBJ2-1,TGTGCCAGCAGACCAGCTAGCGGGGGGCCTTACAATGAGCAGTTCTTC,CASRPASGGPYNEQFF
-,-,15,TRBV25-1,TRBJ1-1,TGTGCCAGCAGTGGGCCGACAGGAAGGAACACTGAAGCTTTCTTT,CASSGPTGRNTEAFF
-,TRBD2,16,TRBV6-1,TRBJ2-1,TGTGCCAGCAGCTCCGACCTAGCGGGGTCCTACAATGAGCAGTTCTTC,CASSSDLAGSYNEQFF
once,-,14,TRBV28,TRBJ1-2,TGTGCCAGCAGTTTACCCGGACGGGACTATGGCTACACCTTC,CASSLPGRDYGYTF
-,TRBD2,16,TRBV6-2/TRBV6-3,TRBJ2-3,TGTGCCAGCAGTTCGGGACTAGCGGGGAGCACAGATACGCAGTATTTT,CASSSGLAGSTDTQYF
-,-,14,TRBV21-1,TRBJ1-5,TGTGCCGGGTATCGTCCGGGACAAGATCAGCCCCAGCATTTT,CAGYRPGQDQPQHF
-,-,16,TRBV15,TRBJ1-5,TGTGCCACCAGCAGACCCTCGAGGGGCAGCAATCAGCCCCAGCATTTT,CATSRPSRGSNQPQHF
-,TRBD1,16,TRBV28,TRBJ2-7,TGTGCCAGTTATGGGGGTGCGGGACAGGGGTTGTACGAGCAGTACTTC,CASYGGAGQGLYEQYF
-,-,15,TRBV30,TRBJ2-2,TGTGCCTGGAGACCAAGAGGGACGAGCACCGGGGAGCTGTTTTTT,CAWRPRGTSTGELFF
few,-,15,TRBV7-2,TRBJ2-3,TGTGCCAGCAGCTTAGTAGCGGATAGCACAGATACGCAGTATTTT,CASSLVADSTDTQYF
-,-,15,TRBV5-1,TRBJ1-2,TGCGCCAGCAGCTTGGGGGGGGGCGGAAGCTATGGCTACACCTTC,CASSLGGGGSYGYTF
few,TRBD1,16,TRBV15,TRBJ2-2,TGTGCCACCAGCAGAGGGACAGGGGCCCACACCGGGGAGCTGTTTTTT,CATSRGTGAHTGELFF
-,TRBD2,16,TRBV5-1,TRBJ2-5,TGCGCCAGCAGCCGGACACTAGCGGGGGGCAGAGAGACCCAGTACTTC,CASSRTLAGGRETQYF
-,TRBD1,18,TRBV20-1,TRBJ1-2,TGCAGTGCTAGAGATTTGCCCGGACAGGGGGAGGTAGGCTATGGCTACACCTTC,CSARDLPGQGEVGYGYTF
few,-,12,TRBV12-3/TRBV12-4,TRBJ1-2,TGTGCCAGCAGTCAACAGGGCCGTGGCTACACCTTC,CASSQQGRGYTF
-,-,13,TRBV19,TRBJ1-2,TGTGCCAGTAGCCCGACGGGATCCTATGGCTACACCTTC,CASSPTGSYGYTF
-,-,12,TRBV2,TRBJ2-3,TGTGCCAGCAACCTGGCGACAGATACGCAGTATTTT,CASNLATDTQYF
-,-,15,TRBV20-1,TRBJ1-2,TGCAGTGCTAGAGATCGCGGACAGTCATACTATGGCTACACCTTC,CSARDRGQSYYGYTF
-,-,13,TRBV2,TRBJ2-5,TGTGCCAGCAGTGATCGGCTAAAAGAGACCCAGTACTTC,CASSDRLKETQYF
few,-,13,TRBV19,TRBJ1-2,TGTGCCAGTAGTATAGAGGGAAACTATGGCTACACCTTC,CASSIEGNYGYTF
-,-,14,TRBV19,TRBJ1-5,TGTGCCAGTAGGGTACAGGGTGCGGGCCAGCCCCAGCATTTT,CASRVQGAGQPQHF
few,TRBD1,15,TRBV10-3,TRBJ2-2,TGTGCCATCAGGAGGGACAGGTCGAACACCGGGGAGCTGTTTTTT,CAIRRDRSNTGELFF
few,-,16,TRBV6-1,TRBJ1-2,TGTGCCAGCAGTGAAGGCCGAGACCACCCTAACTATGGCTACACCTTC,CASSEGRDHPNYGYTF
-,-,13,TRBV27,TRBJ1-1,TGTGCCAGCAGGGGTTTGGGGACCACTGAAGCTTTCTTT,CASRGLGTTEAFF
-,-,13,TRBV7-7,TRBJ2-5,TGTGCCAGCAGCGTAGACTTGCAAGAGACCCAGTACTTC,CASSVDLQETQYF